A selection of T cell receptor beta chains follows, all from one sample in a study of blood T cells in healthy people across ages. TCRdb re-analysed the 5' RACE reads in MiXCR, keeping a single row per CDR3 protein. The table lists approximately 2,000,000 distinct CDR3 sequences, about 39% of them singletons. The sequenced sample was blood. All receptors come from a human donor in good health. CDR3s include the opening cysteine and the closing phenylalanine or tryptophan. D genes are given only for firm matches. Clone sizes are given selectively: once, few, many, or a class where the clone is expanded.

J: TRBJ1-1
V: TRBV7-2
size: .
D: .
DNA: TGTGCCAGCAGCGCAGAACCGGGACAACCTACTGAAGCTTTCTTT
CDR3: CASSAEPGQPTEAFF

J: TRBJ2-5
V: TRBV11-1
size: .
D: .
DNA: TGTGCCAGCAGCTTAAACAGTCCGACCCAGTACTTC
CDR3: CASSLNSPTQYF

J: TRBJ1-2
V: TRBV5-1
size: few
D: .
DNA: TGCGCCAGCACCTTCGGACTAAATGGCTACACCTTC
CDR3: CASTFGLNGYTF

J: TRBJ2-1
V: TRBV20-1
size: .
D: TRBD2
DNA: TGCAGTGCTAGCCTAGCGGGGGCCCCTGGGGGGAAGTTCTTC
CDR3: CSASLAGAPGGKFF

J: TRBJ1-5
V: TRBV7-2
size: few
D: .
DNA: TGTGCCAGCAGCCCTCTAAAGGAGGCCCCCCAGCATTTT
CDR3: CASSPLKEAPQHF

J: TRBJ2-1
V: TRBV20-1
size: .
D: .
DNA: TGCAGTGCAAACAGGGACCACTACGAGCAGTTCTTC
CDR3: CSANRDHYEQFF

J: TRBJ1-2
V: TRBV28
size: .
D: .
DNA: TGTGCCAGCAACGACATCAACTATGGCTACACCTTC
CDR3: CASNDINYGYTF

J: TRBJ1-2
V: TRBV4-1
size: few
D: TRBD1
DNA: TGCGCCAGCAGCCCCACAGGGGGTACTGGCTACACCTTC
CDR3: CASSPTGGTGYTF

J: TRBJ2-1
V: TRBV18
size: .
D: .
DNA: TGTGCCAGCTCACCACCTGACCATTACAATGAGCAGTTCTTC
CDR3: CASSPPDHYNEQFF

J: TRBJ2-4
V: TRBV4-1
size: many
D: .
DNA: TGCGCCAGCAGCCAGACGACGGGGTCCCTAAACATTCAGTACTTC
CDR3: CASSQTTGSLNIQYF